Listed here are 7 T cell receptor beta chains from one sample, sequenced in a study of siplizumab effects on memory and regulatory T cells. Data came from immunoSEQ multiplex PCR; TCRdb stores just in-frame clones and leaves some out. The sample includes tens of thousands of clones, 87% seen only once; the top ten take about 1.4%. Sequenced: Tregs sorted from blood. Receptors originate from a human donor in good health.

The J gene is TRBJ2-7, the V gene TRBV20-1; TRBD1 or TRBD2 may be the D gene (5 bases each). The CDR3 consists of 11 residues. Germline CDR1 and CDR2: DFQATT and SNEGSKA (reference sequence). V shed 6 bases and J shed 7 bases, with 13 bases lying between them. The CDR3 here is CSARYEGEQYF. The CDR3 coding sequence is TGCAGTGCAAGGTACGAGGGGGAGCAGTACTTC.

The chain links TRBV5-1 to TRBJ2-1, with D hard to call. The CDR3 consists of 15 residues. CDR1 SGHRS and CDR2 YFSETQ come from the germline V gene. The V and J ends lost 0 bases and 5 bases respectively, with 12 bases between them. CDR3 sequence reads: CASSLGDSINNEQFF. The CDR3 DNA reads as TGCGCCAGCAGCTTGGGAGATAGTATCAACAATGAGCAGTTCTTC.

The CDR3 loop reads CASTTGPEAFF. CDR3 nucleotides: TGTGCCAGCACCACGGGACCTGAAGCTTTCTTT. The genes are TRBV6-5 and TRBJ1-1; D may be TRBD1 (5 bases). The length of the CDR3 is 11 residues. Trimming took 7 bases from V and 6 from J, leaving 9 bases between them. Germline V lookup: CDR1 MNHEY, CDR2 SVGAGI.

The chain's CDR3 is CASSLRSSGVSYNEQFF. The CDR3 nucleotides read TGTGCCAGCAGTTTACGGTCCAGCGGGGTCTCCTACAATGAGCAGTTCTTC. This chain links TRBV27 with TRBJ2-1, with TRBD2 matching over 7 bases. The V gene's germline CDR1 is MNHEY and CDR2 SMNVEV (reference sequence). CDR3 length: 17 residues. J lost 0 bases, V lost 2 bases, and 7 bases had no gene match.

The chain couples TRBV4-1 to TRBJ1-2, with no clear D. V was clipped by 1 base and J by 4 bases, with 13 bases between them. The CDR3 has 15 amino acids. Germline values: CDR1 MGHRA, CDR2 YSYEKL. For the CDR3, the DNA is TGCGCCAGCAGCCAAGCAATGGGAGGTGGCTATGGCTACACCTTC. Protein product: CASSQAMGGGYGYTF.

The chain recombines TRBV5-1 with TRBJ1-5, with unresolved D. There are 13 residues in the CDR3. Trimming removed 3 bases at V and 0 bases at J, with 4 bases between. Germline CDR1 reads SGHRS; CDR2 reads YFSETQ. The CDR3 sequence: CASSWASNQPQHF. The CDR3 coding sequence is TGCGCCAGCAGCTGGGCTAGCAATCAGCCCCAGCATTTT.

The chain recombines TRBV4-2 with TRBJ1-5; D possibly corresponds to TRBD1 (5 bases). Per germline, CDR1 LGHNA and CDR2 YNFKEQ. V shed 0 bases and J shed 7 bases, with 16 bases lying between them. This CDR3 has 16 amino acids. The CDR3: CASSQDLGGYTQPQHF. CDR3 bases: TGTGCCAGCAGCCAAGATCTCGGGGGTTATACCCAGCCCCAGCATTTT.